The sequence of this TCR beta chain was determined in a study of control samples from healthy donors and cancer patients. Sequencing was performed with immunoSEQ multiplex PCR; in TCRdb, only in-frame clones are kept and a portion is missing. This sample has about 70,000 clones; about 95% occur once, and the top ten carry more than 2.5%. With 2 bases removed from V and 5 bases from J, the gap between germline ends came to 5 bases. The CDR3 has 12 residues. CDR1 is SEHNR and CDR2 is FQNEAQ in the germline V gene (reference sequence). The specimen sequenced was blood. This TCR derives from a woman aged 25 to 39 in good health. The chain uses TRBV7-9 and TRBJ2-3, with D unclear. CDR3 residues: CASSLSEDTQYF. CDR3 nucleotide sequence: TGTGCCAGCAGCTTATCGGAAGATACGCAGTATTTT. The complete variable domain, with remaining parts taken from reference TRBV7-9 and TRBJ2-3, reads DTGVSQNPRHKITKRGQNVTFRCDPISEHNRLYWYRQTLGQGPEFLTYFQNEAQLEKSRLLSDRFSAERPKGSFSTLEIQRTEQGDSAMYLCASSLSEDTQYFGPGTRLTVL.